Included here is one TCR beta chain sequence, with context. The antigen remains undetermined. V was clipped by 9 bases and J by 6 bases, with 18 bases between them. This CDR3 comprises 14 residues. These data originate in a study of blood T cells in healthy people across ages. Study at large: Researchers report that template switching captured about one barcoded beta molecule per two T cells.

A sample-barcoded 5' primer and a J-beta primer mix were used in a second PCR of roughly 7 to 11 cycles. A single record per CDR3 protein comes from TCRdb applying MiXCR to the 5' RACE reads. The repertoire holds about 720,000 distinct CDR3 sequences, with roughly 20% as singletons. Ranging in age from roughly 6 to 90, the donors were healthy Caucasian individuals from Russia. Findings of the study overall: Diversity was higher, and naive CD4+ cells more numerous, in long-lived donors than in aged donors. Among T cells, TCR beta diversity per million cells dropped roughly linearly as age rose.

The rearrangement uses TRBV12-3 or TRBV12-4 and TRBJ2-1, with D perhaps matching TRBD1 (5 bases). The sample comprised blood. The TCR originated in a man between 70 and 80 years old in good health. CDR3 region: CASRKQSQGNEQFF. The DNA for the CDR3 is TGTGCCAGTCGCAAGCAAAGCCAGGGCAATGAGCAGTTCTTC.